The 6 T cell receptor beta chains listed next were all sequenced from one sample in a study of blood T cell repertoires in COVID-19. Using immunoSEQ multiplex PCR, the repertoire was profiled, and TCRdb retains in-frame clones only, with some absent. The sample records over 300,000 clones, around 89% being singletons. Sequenced input: PBMCs or T cells enriched from blood (not recorded which). The origin of the receptors is a woman between 35 and 50 years old who had recovered from COVID-19.

The rearrangement joins TRBV7-2 to TRBJ2-1; possibly TRBD1 for D (5 bases). Germline V CDR1 and CDR2: SGHTA, FQGNSA. The V gene lost 5 bases and the J gene lost 1 base, with 12 bases spanning the gap. The CDR3 has 15 residues. The CDR3 nucleotides read TGTGCCAGCAGCCGTGACAGTACATCCTACAATGAGCAGTTCTTC. This gives the protein CASSRDSTSYNEQFF.

The J gene is TRBJ1-5, the V gene TRBV7-9; D is perhaps TRBD1 (5 bases). CDR3 size: 18 residues. CDR1 is SEHNR, CDR2 FQNEAQ, per germline (reference sequence). Trimming cost V 3 bases and J 0 bases, with 18 bases left between them. Here the CDR3 DNA reads TGTGCCAGCAGCTTTCACCCGACAGCCGAGAATAGCAATCAGCCCCAGCATTTT. Translation gives CASSFHPTAENSNQPQHF.

The chain has TRBV9 and TRBJ1-2; maybe TRBD1 (6 bases). V shed 2 bases and J shed 0 bases, with 11 bases lying between them. CDR1 and CDR2 from the germline V gene are SGDLS and YYNGEE. The CDR3 extends over 15 amino acids. This CDR3 reads CASSVGQNTNYGYTF. The CDR3 coding sequence is TGTGCCAGCAGCGTCGGACAGAATACTAACTATGGCTACACCTTC.

The V and J genes are TRBV28 and TRBJ2-3, with 7 positions matching TRBD2. Germline V CDR1 and CDR2: MDHEN, SYDVKM. The V and J ends lost 5 bases and 3 bases, in that order; junction bases with no gene match: 5. CDR3 length equals 14 residues. CDR3 DNA sequence: TGTGCCAGCAGTAGGTCGGGGGGTACAGATACGCAGTATTTT. Protein product: CASSRSGGTDTQYF.

The chain links TRBV12-3 or TRBV12-4 to TRBJ1-4; no firm D call. CDR3 length: 12 amino acids. With 2 bases removed from V and 8 bases from J, the gap between germline ends came to 6 bases. The DNA of the CDR3 is TGTGCCAGCAGTTTAAGGGAGGAAAAACTGTTTTTT. Protein: CASSLREEKLFF.

The chain combines TRBV7-6 with TRBJ2-3; the match to TRBD2 covers 9 bases. This CDR3 has 18 residues. CDR1 and CDR2 from the germline V gene are SGHVS and FNYEAQ. The ends lost 1 base at V and 1 base at J; junction bases unmatched: 9. In nucleotides, the CDR3 is TGTGCCAGCAGCTTAGTCGCAGGAGCGGGAGGACGCACAGATACGCAGTATTTT. Residues: CASSLVAGAGGRTDTQYF.